A single sample is the source of the 10 T cell receptor beta chains below, sequenced in a study of immune cell composition in non-small cell lung cancer. Method: immunoSEQ multiplex PCR; TCRdb's copy keeps in-frame clones and lacks some. The sample records 4,500 or so clones, around three quarters being singletons. The sequenced material came from lung tumor tissue. These receptor sequences come from a human donor with non-small cell lung cancer.

This chain links TRBV5-1 with TRBJ2-3; 7 nucleotides align to TRBD2. The germline V gene encodes CDR1 SGHRS and CDR2 YFSETQ. V lost 5 bases to trimming and J lost 4 bases; unmatched junction nucleotides: 7. CDR3 length: 14 amino acids. This CDR3 reads CASRSQAGADTQYF. The CDR3 bases are TGCGCCAGCAGAAGTCAGGCGGGGGCAGATACGCAGTATTTT.

This chain connects TRBV7-2 to TRBJ2-1; no reliable D call. The CDR3 contains 13 residues. Germline V lookup: CDR1 SGHTA, CDR2 FQGNSA. V gave up 5 bases and J gave up 7 bases, with 12 bases separating them. CDR3 bases: TGTGCCAGCAGCCGCTTGGGCCAGAATGAGCAGTTCTTC. This translates into CASSRLGQNEQFF.

This clone was detected once. The rearrangement uses TRBV28 and TRBJ1-2; D unclear. V was cut by 1 base and J by 3 bases, with 9 bases left in between. The length of the CDR3 is 14 residues. Germline V gene sequence: CDR1 MDHEN, CDR2 SYDVKM. The CDR3, as DNA: TGTGCCAGCAGTTTATTCGACAAGTACTATGGCTACACCTTC. Protein product: CASSLFDKYYGYTF.

This chain links TRBV11-3 with TRBJ1-1; TRBD1 might be the D (6 bases). This CDR3 has 14 residues. Per the germline V gene, CDR1 is SGHNT and CDR2 is YENEEA. Trimming cost V 5 bases and J 1 base, with 11 bases left between them. CDR3 sequence reads: CASSVTQGNTEAFF. Written as DNA, the CDR3 is TGTGCCAGCAGCGTAACACAGGGGAACACTGAAGCTTTCTTT.

Judged by abundance, this clone is medium-sized. This chain uses TRBV27 with TRBJ1-2, with D possibly being TRBD1 (6 bases). Trimming left V 5 bases short and J 7 bases short, with 11 bases between. CDR1 MNHEY and CDR2 SMNVEV come from the germline V gene (reference sequence). The CDR3 contains 12 residues. This CDR3 reads CASSNTGTGYTF. The CDR3 coding sequence is TGTGCCAGCAGTAACACAGGGACTGGCTACACCTTC.

The chain recombines TRBV29-1 with TRBJ2-1, with 11 positions matching TRBD1. V shed 5 bases and J 2 bases; nucleotides not matched to a gene: 2. Germline CDR1 reads SQVTM; CDR2 reads ANQGSEA. The CDR3 contains 14 residues. The CDR3 DNA follows: TGCAGCGTTCCGGGACAGGGGGCCTACAATGAGCAGTTCTTC. It yields the protein CSVPGQGAYNEQFF.

This clone occurred once. CDR3 nucleotide sequence: TGTGCCAGCAGCAGAGGACTAGCGGGAGGCGCAGATACGCAGTATTTT. Amino acids: CASSRGLAGGADTQYF. This rearrangement joins TRBV2 to TRBJ2-3; 14 bases fit TRBD2. Per germline, CDR1 SNHLY and CDR2 FYNNEI. The length of the CDR3 is 16 residues. The ends lost 6 bases at V and 4 bases at J; junction bases unmatched: 6.

CDR3 protein: CASKTGGAGNEQFF. CDR3 DNA sequence: TGTGCCAGCAAAACAGGGGGCGCGGGCAATGAGCAGTTCTTC. The V gene is TRBV6-5, the J gene TRBJ2-1, with 9 bases identical to TRBD1. CDR3 size: 14 residues. The V segment lost 7 bases and the J segment 6 bases; nucleotides outside the gene matches: 7. Germline CDR1 and CDR2: MNHEY and SVGAGI.

This sequence joins TRBV27 and TRBJ2-1; possibly TRBD2 for D (5 bases). Looked up from germline, CDR1 is MNHEY and CDR2 is SMNVEV (reference sequence). The CDR3 spans 15 residues. Trimming cost V 4 bases and J 2 bases, with 12 bases left between them. The CDR3 is CASSYGLSPYNEQFF. The DNA for the CDR3 is TGTGCCAGCAGTTACGGACTGAGCCCCTACAATGAGCAGTTCTTC.

A single count supports this clone. The chain has TRBV13 and TRBJ2-7; 8 bases map to TRBD1. V shed 3 bases and J 0 bases; nucleotides not matched to a gene: 7. CDR3 length: 16 amino acids. In germline, CDR1 is PRHDT, CDR2 FYEKMQ (reference sequence). Here the CDR3 DNA reads TGTGCCAGCAGCTTGGGTGACAGGGGACTCTCCTACGAGCAGTACTTC. It encodes CASSLGDRGLSYEQYF.